Below are 16 T cell receptor beta chains sequenced from a single sample in a study of Graves' ophthalmopathy and Graves' hyperthyroidism. Using RNA transcripts, the TCR beta CDR3 regions were amplified. HTBI primers primed a first-round RT-PCR, and a second-round multiplex PCR followed. MiXCR was run by TCRdb on the multiplex PCR reads, yielding one entry per CDR3 protein. This sample carries over 150,000 distinct CDR3 sequences, roughly two fifths of them seen once, and the ten largest clones take less than 6%. Material: peripheral blood. Receptors originate from a woman in her forties with Graves' ophthalmopathy.

The rearrangement joins TRBV11-3 to TRBJ2-5; D is ambiguous. The CDR3 extends over 15 amino acids. Trimming pared 5 bases from V and 5 bases from J, leaving 18 bases between. Looked up from germline, CDR1 is SGHNT and CDR2 is YENEEA. The chain's CDR3 is CASSPRWVGGETQYF. The CDR3 region has the DNA TGTGCCAGCAGCCCCCGGTGGGTAGGCGGCGAGACCCAGTACTTC.

The chain joins TRBV7-9 to TRBJ1-1; D is undetermined. CDR1 SEHNR and CDR2 FQNEAQ come from the germline V gene (reference sequence). Trimming pared 7 bases from V and 5 bases from J, leaving 14 bases between. This CDR3 has 13 amino acids. The CDR3 is CASTPLPETEAFF. DNA for the CDR3: TGTGCCAGCACCCCTCTTCCGGAAACTGAAGCTTTCTTT.

The sample holds many counts of this clonotype. The chain uses TRBV19 and TRBJ1-5, with TRBD1 matching over 11 bases. Germline V gene sequence: CDR1 LNHDA, CDR2 SQIVND (reference sequence). Trimming cost V 6 bases and J 6 bases; bases outside gene matches: 1. The CDR3 covers 13 residues. The CDR3 sequence is CASRGTGGQPQHF. The CDR3 region has the DNA TGTGCCAGTAGGGGGACAGGGGGTCAGCCCCAGCATTTT. Based on the CDR3 plus reference TRBV19 and TRBJ1-5, the full variable domain is DGGITQSPKYLFRKEGQNVTLSCEQNLNHDAMYWYRQDPGQGLRLIYYSQIVNDFQKGDIAEGYSVSREKKESFPLTVTSAQKNPTAFYLCASRGTGGQPQHFGDGTRLSIL.

This clonotype showed up many times. The chain combines TRBV7-3 with TRBJ2-5, with TRBD2 matching 14 bases. The CDR3 length is 17 residues. With V trimmed by 2 bases and J by 5 bases, 7 bases remained unmatched. CDR1 is SGHTA and CDR2 is FQGTGA in the germline V gene. In DNA form, the CDR3 reads TGTGCCAGCAGCTTAGGACTAGCGGGGGGTCGTTGGGAGACCCAGTACTTC. Amino acids: CASSLGLAGGRWETQYF.

This clonotype was observed at least ten times. This chain links TRBV10-3 with TRBJ2-5, with 9 bases identical to TRBD2. The V and J ends lost 8 bases and 4 bases, in that order; junction bases with no gene match: 11. CDR1 is ENHRY and CDR2 is SYGVKD in the germline V gene. The CDR3 extends over 15 amino acids. CDR3 nucleotide sequence: TGTGCCATCCGCGGGGGGCTAGCGGGATTAGAGACCCAGTACTTC. Amino acids: CAIRGGLAGLETQYF.

At least ten counts were recorded for this clonotype. The rearrangement links TRBV7-2 to TRBJ2-2; 8 positions match TRBD1. J lost 8 bases, V lost 5 bases, and 13 bases had no gene match. Germline lookup yields CDR1 SGHTA and CDR2 FQGNSA. The CDR3 is 16 amino acids. The CDR3 loop is CASSIQGAPNLGELFF. The CDR3 DNA reads as TGTGCCAGCAGCATCCAGGGGGCGCCAAACCTGGGGGAGCTGTTTTTT.

J is TRBJ1-5 and V is TRBV28, with 9 bases identical to TRBD1. Unmatched junction bases numbered 2, after V lost 0 bases and J lost 5 bases. Germline V gene lookup returns CDR1 MDHEN and CDR2 SYDVKM. The CDR3 totals 15 residues. The CDR3 region is CASSLWRDRDQPQHF. CDR3 coding DNA: TGTGCCAGCAGTTTATGGAGGGACAGGGATCAGCCCCAGCATTTT.

The genes are TRBV27 and TRBJ2-5; D unresolved. V was trimmed by 5 bases and J by 2 bases, leaving 18 bases between them. There are 16 residues in the CDR3. Germline CDR1 and CDR2: MNHEY and SMNVEV (reference sequence). CDR3 protein: CASSRAEALGQETQYF. CDR3 bases: TGTGCCAGCAGTCGAGCTGAGGCCCTGGGGCAAGAGACCCAGTACTTC.

The chain carries TRBV30 and TRBJ1-5; D gene unclear. Looked up from germline, CDR1 is GTSNPN and CDR2 is SVGIG (reference sequence). The CDR3 runs 15 residues. V lost 3 bases and J 4 bases, leaving 16 bases between the germline ends. As DNA, the CDR3 is TGTGCCTGGAGCGCGGGCAGCGTTTTTAATCAGCCCCAGCATTTT. Translated: CAWSAGSVFNQPQHF.

This clonotype was detected many times. This chain links TRBV12-3 or TRBV12-4 with TRBJ1-1; D possibly corresponds to TRBD1 (6 bases). The ends were cut back, 6 bases at V and 1 base at J, with 15 bases in the middle. CDR3 length equals 15 residues. CDR3 sequence reads: CASRTLGTKNTEAFF. CDR3 nucleotides: TGTGCCAGCAGAACCCTCGGGACAAAGAACACTGAAGCTTTCTTT.

This clonotype was observed many times. The V and J genes are TRBV6-1 and TRBJ2-7; D uncertain. The V end lost 4 bases, the J end lost 6 bases, and 16 bases lay between the germline ends. In germline, CDR1 is MNHNS, CDR2 SASEGT. The CDR3 is 14 residues long. The CDR3 bases are TGTGCCAGCAGTGTGGAAGGGTTAGTAAGCGAGCAGTACTTC. Amino acids: CASSVEGLVSEQYF.

The chain recombines TRBV12-3 or TRBV12-4 with TRBJ2-7, with no clear D. The CDR3 covers 13 residues. V was trimmed by 3 bases and J by 3 bases, leaving 9 bases between them. The CDR3 spells CASSFRLSYEQYF. Here the CDR3 DNA reads TGTGCCAGCAGTTTCCGACTTAGCTACGAGCAGTACTTC.

The V and J genes are TRBV5-8 and TRBJ1-2; D is undetermined. This CDR3 is built from 12 residues. Between the trimmed V and J ends, which lost 0 bases and 8 bases, there was a span of 8 bases. Germline CDR1 reads SGHTS; CDR2 reads YDEGEE. CDR3 nucleotides: TGTGCCAGCAGCTTGGGGTCCTGGGGCTACACCTTC. This sequence encodes CASSLGSWGYTF.

There are many counts of this clonotype. The chain uses TRBV6-2 or TRBV6-3 and TRBJ2-7; TRBD1 aligns across 7 bases. Losses at the gene ends were 2 bases for V and 8 bases for J; bases not matched to a gene: 21. CDR1 and CDR2 from the germline V gene are MNHEY and SVGEGT. The CDR3 runs 18 residues. The CDR3 here is CASSYAPGTEDSRGQQYF. As DNA, the CDR3 is TGTGCCAGCAGTTACGCCCCCGGGACAGAGGACTCCCGGGGCCAGCAGTACTTC.

This clonotype was counted once. CDR3 bases: TGTGCCAGCACCGGACAGGTTCGGGGCTCCTATAATTCACCCCTCCACTTT. It specifies CASTGQVRGSYNSPLHF. V is TRBV2 and J is TRBJ1-6; 7 positions agree with TRBD1. CDR3 length: 17 residues. Germline V CDR1 and CDR2: SNHLY, FYNNEI. V shed 7 bases and J 0 bases; nucleotides not matched to a gene: 9.

This clonotype occurred many times. The V call is TRBV28, the J call TRBJ1-1; D is ambiguous. In germline, CDR1 is MDHEN, CDR2 SYDVKM. V dropped 4 bases and J dropped 4 bases, with 19 bases sitting between them. The CDR3 is 16 residues long. DNA of the CDR3: TGTGCCAGCAGTTCCGATCCCCAATCGCCCGGCACTGAAGCTTTCTTT. It codes for CASSSDPQSPGTEAFF.